The 26 T cell receptor beta chains listed next were all sequenced from one sample in a study of shared clonotypes between healthy human individuals. Profiling relied on immunoSEQ multiplex PCR, and the TCRdb table lists in-frame clones only, not all of them. The sample holds about 2.2 million clones, about 92% seen once. Naive CD8 isolation took CD45RO-negative cells positively selected for CCR7 and excluded terminally differentiated effector memory CD45RA+ cells. The sample consisted of naive CD8+ T cells from PBMCs. Source of these receptors: a man aged 18-30 years in good health. Some clones in this sample may be carry-over from other donors' samples.

The chain joins TRBV7-9 to TRBJ2-7, with D perhaps TRBD1 (6 bases). The CDR3 is made up of 14 amino acids. Trimming removed 3 bases at V and 3 bases at J, with 12 bases between. The germline V gene encodes CDR1 SEHNR and CDR2 FQNEAQ (reference sequence). The CDR3 sequence: CASSFPDRHYEQYF. DNA for the CDR3: TGTGCCAGCAGCTTCCCGGACAGACACTACGAGCAGTACTTC. Together with reference TRBV7-9 and TRBJ2-7, the CDR3 gives the full variable domain: DTGVSQNPRHKITKRGQNVTFRCDPISEHNRLYWYRQTLGQGPEFLTYFQNEAQLEKSRLLSDRFSAERPKGSFSTLEIQRTEQGDSAMYLCASSFPDRHYEQYFGPGTRLTVT.

The rearrangement links TRBV4-1 to TRBJ1-1; D not certain. This CDR3 has 13 amino acids. Trimming pared 1 base from V and 3 bases from J, leaving 6 bases between. The germline CDR1 and CDR2 sequences are MGHRA and YSYEKL. The CDR3 sequence: CASSQVRYTEAFF. In DNA, the CDR3 is TGCGCCAGCAGCCAAGTCCGATACACTGAAGCTTTCTTT.

The genes are TRBV25-1 and TRBJ2-5; D is undetermined. V dropped 0 bases and J dropped 5 bases, with 7 bases sitting between them. The CDR3 totals 13 residues. Per germline, CDR1 MGHDK and CDR2 SYGVNS. CDR3 sequence: CASSEYERETQYF. Written as DNA, the CDR3 is TGTGCCAGCAGTGAATATGAGAGGGAGACCCAGTACTTC.

The V gene is TRBV4-3, the J gene TRBJ1-4; possible D gene TRBD1, 5 bases. CDR1 LGHNA and CDR2 YSLEER come from the germline V gene. V was shortened by 3 bases and J by 3 bases, with 11 bases between the two germline ends. CDR3 size: 15 residues. The CDR3 spells CASSHGTGANEKLFF. In DNA form, the CDR3 reads TGCGCCAGCAGCCACGGGACGGGGGCTAATGAAAAACTGTTTTTT.

This chain links TRBV4-2 with TRBJ2-6; weak D call: TRBD1 (5 bases). V was pared by 2 bases and J by 2 bases, with 10 bases between. Germline V gene sequence: CDR1 LGHNA, CDR2 YNFKEQ. The CDR3 covers 16 residues. The CDR3 spells CASSQSQGTGANVLTF. CDR3 sequence (DNA): TGTGCCAGCAGCCAAAGTCAGGGAACTGGGGCCAACGTCCTGACTTTC.

This chain connects TRBV6-5 to TRBJ2-7; no definite D call. Trimming cost V 2 bases and J 3 bases, with 11 bases left between them. Germline CDR1 MNHEY, CDR2 SVGAGI. The CDR3 totals 14 residues. The CDR3 DNA sequence: TGTGCCAGCAGTTACACCGCGGTGTTCTACGAGCAGTACTTC. Its protein is CASSYTAVFYEQYF.

The genes are TRBV7-9 and TRBJ2-7; D is unresolved. CDR1 and CDR2 (germline): SEHNR, FQNEAQ (reference sequence). CDR3 length equals 12 residues. V lost 1 base and J 6 bases, leaving 7 bases between the germline ends. The CDR3 bases are TGTGCCAGCAGCTTAGAGAGGCGCGAGCAGTACTTC. Translating gives CASSLERREQYF.

This chain connects TRBV30 to TRBJ2-3; the match to TRBD2 covers 11 bases. Germline V lookup: CDR1 GTSNPN, CDR2 SVGIG (reference sequence). The V segment lost 6 bases and the J segment 4 bases; nucleotides outside the gene matches: 6. CDR3 length: 14 residues. This chain's CDR3 is CACSTSGSADTQYF. The CDR3 region has the DNA TGTGCCTGCAGCACTAGCGGGAGCGCAGATACGCAGTATTTT.

The V and J genes are TRBV28 and TRBJ2-2; TRBD2 agrees at 8 bases. In germline, CDR1 is MDHEN, CDR2 SYDVKM. The length of the CDR3 is 16 residues. With 4 bases clipped from V and 3 bases from J, the junction kept 7 bases outside the gene matches. CDR3 region: CASSSEREHYTGELFF. The CDR3 DNA sequence: TGTGCCAGCAGTTCAGAGCGGGAGCATTACACCGGGGAGCTGTTTTTT.

The gene calls are TRBV7-9 and TRBJ2-3; 7 bases agree with TRBD2. There are 14 residues in the CDR3. Trimming removed 5 bases from V and 4 bases from J; junction bases left unmatched: 6. CDR1 is SEHNR, CDR2 FQNEAQ, per germline (reference sequence). CDR3 DNA sequence: TGTGCCAGCAGCCCCGGGGGGATCCCAGATACGCAGTATTTT. Amino acids: CASSPGGIPDTQYF. Variable domain in full (rest from reference TRBV7-9 and TRBJ2-3): DTGVSQNPRHKITKRGQNVTFRCDPISEHNRLYWYRQTLGQGPEFLTYFQNEAQLEKSRLLSDRFSAERPKGSFSTLEIQRTEQGDSAMYLCASSPGGIPDTQYFGPGTRLTVL.

This chain connects TRBV19 to TRBJ1-5; TRBD1 might be the D (5 bases). Per germline, CDR1 LNHDA and CDR2 SQIVND (reference sequence). V was trimmed by 3 bases and J by 6 bases, leaving 12 bases between them. The CDR3 is 14 residues long. CDR3: CASSIRDFSQPQHF. The CDR3 coding sequence is TGTGCCAGTAGTATCCGGGACTTTAGTCAGCCCCAGCATTTT.

The V call is TRBV28, the J call TRBJ1-5; perhaps TRBD1 as D (6 bases). Per the germline V gene, CDR1 is MDHEN and CDR2 is SYDVKM. The V end was cut by 6 bases, the J end by 2 bases, with 23 bases between. This CDR3 is 18 amino acids long. The CDR3 DNA reads as TGTGCCAGCAGGATCACCCGGGACAAGATAAGGGGCAATCAGCCCCAGCATTTT. It encodes CASRITRDKIRGNQPQHF.

This chain links TRBV25-1 with TRBJ2-5; 8 nucleotides align to TRBD1. Germline trimming cut 4 bases from V and 10 bases from J; bases unmatched to any gene: 14. This CDR3 region has 15 residues. In germline, CDR1 is MGHDK, CDR2 SYGVNS. CDR3 sequence (DNA): TGTGCCAGCAGTGTGACGACAGGGGCGCGCCTGTTCCAGTACTTC. As protein: CASSVTTGARLFQYF.

This rearrangement joins TRBV30 to TRBJ2-7, with 11 nucleotides matching TRBD2. Germline V gene sequence: CDR1 GTSNPN, CDR2 SVGIG (reference sequence). V gave up 0 bases and J gave up 3 bases; unmatched junction bases: 13. The CDR3 runs to 18 residues. The CDR3 sequence: CAWSVQARRLAGNYEQYF. CDR3 coding DNA: TGTGCCTGGAGTGTACAAGCCCGCAGACTAGCGGGGAACTACGAGCAGTACTTC.

The rearrangement links TRBV19 to TRBJ2-7, with 11 positions matching TRBD2. The CDR3 has 16 residues. The V and J ends lost 3 bases and 2 bases, in that order; junction bases with no gene match: 6. In germline, CDR1 is LNHDA, CDR2 SQIVND (reference sequence). The CDR3 DNA reads TGTGCCAGTAGTATGACTAGCGGGACTTACACCTACGAGCAGTACTTC. Amino acids: CASSMTSGTYTYEQYF. Full variable domain (rest looked up from reference TRBV19 and TRBJ2-7): DGGITQSPKYLFRKEGQNVTLSCEQNLNHDAMYWYRQDPGQGLRLIYYSQIVNDFQKGDIAEGYSVSREKKESFPLTVTSAQKNPTAFYLCASSMTSGTYTYEQYFGPGTRLTVT.

The V gene is TRBV5-1, the J gene TRBJ2-2; D unresolved. Looked up from germline, CDR1 is SGHRS and CDR2 is YFSETQ. The V gene lost 0 bases and the J gene lost 0 bases, with 12 bases spanning the gap. This CDR3 is 17 amino acids long. CDR3 loop: CASSLDSRPANTGELFF. The CDR3 DNA is TGCGCCAGCAGCTTGGACAGCCGCCCAGCGAACACCGGGGAGCTGTTTTTT.

Concerning this clone: Germline is not matched at one junction end, which may reflect a read error. The V gene is TRBV28, the J gene TRBJ1-1; D perhaps matches TRBD1 (5 bases). CDR3 length: 15 amino acids. Germline V CDR1 and CDR2: MDHEN, SYDVKM. CDR3 protein: CASRGQGFLKTEAFF. DNA for the CDR3: TGTGCCAGCAGGGGTCAGGGTTTTTTGAAAACTGAAGCTTTCTTT.

Note on this clone: The same CDR3 can be traced to other DNA sequences in this sample. The gene calls are TRBV5-1 and TRBJ1-3; D is ambiguous. Trimming pared 4 bases from V and 8 bases from J, leaving 7 bases between. Germline V gene data show CDR1 as SGHRS and CDR2 as YFSETQ. CDR3 length: 11 amino acids. Written as DNA, the CDR3 is TGCGCCAGCAGCGCGGGAGACACCATATATTTT. Translating gives CASSAGDTIYF.

This chain uses TRBV6-6 with TRBJ2-7; D may be TRBD2 (5 bases). Trimming removed 2 bases at V and 4 bases at J, with 9 bases between. Germline loops: CDR1 MNHNY, CDR2 SVGAGI (reference sequence). This CDR3 spans 13 amino acids. The CDR3 is CASSYRSGYEQYF. The DNA of the CDR3 is TGTGCCAGCAGTTACCGGTCGGGATACGAGCAGTACTTC.

J is TRBJ2-7 and V is TRBV7-8; maybe TRBD2 (5 bases). The CDR3 sequence is 17 residues long. Germline-derived CDR1 and CDR2 are SGHVS and FQNEAQ. V shed 4 bases and J shed 2 bases, with 21 bases lying between them. The CDR3 DNA sequence: TGTGCCAGCAGCTCCGCACAGAACTACTACGGGGCCTACGAGCAGTACTTC. The encoded protein is CASSSAQNYYGAYEQYF.

Remarks on this clone: Other DNA variants within this sample encode the same CDR3. This rearrangement joins TRBV6-5 to TRBJ1-1; no reliable D call. This CDR3 contains 13 residues. CDR1 is MNHEY and CDR2 is SVGAGI in the germline V gene. The V and J ends lost 3 bases and 1 base respectively, with 6 bases between them. The CDR3 DNA follows: TGTGCCAGCAGTTATGGTAGGAACACTGAAGCTTTCTTT. Protein: CASSYGRNTEAFF.

V and J are TRBV28 and TRBJ2-7; D is unresolved. CDR1 is MDHEN and CDR2 is SYDVKM in the germline V gene. The CDR3 sequence is 14 residues long. The V end lost 2 bases, the J end lost 6 bases, and 14 bases lay between the germline ends. The CDR3 DNA reads TGTGCCAGCAGTTTAGAGGTCCCCGTACTCGAGCAGTACTTC. Encoded protein: CASSLEVPVLEQYF. Using reference TRBV28 and TRBJ2-7 for the parts outside the CDR3, the full variable domain is DVKVTQSSRYLVKRTGEKVFLECVQDMDHENMFWYRQDPGLGLRLIYFSYDVKMKEKGDIPEGYSVSREKKERFSLILESASTNQTSMYLCASSLEVPVLEQYFGPGTRLTVT.

The chain links TRBV5-6 to TRBJ2-1; 9 bases align to TRBD1. Germline lookup yields CDR1 SGHDT and CDR2 YYEEEE. There are 16 residues in the CDR3. V was pared by 6 bases and J by 10 bases, with 17 bases of the junction left unmatched. In DNA, the CDR3 is TGTGCCAGCATCCCTTGGGGCTACAGGGGGCCGGGAGAGCAGTTCTTC. Its protein is CASIPWGYRGPGEQFF. Drawing the rest from reference TRBV5-6 and TRBJ2-1, the complete variable domain is DAGVTQSPTHLIKTRGQQVTLRCSPKSGHDTVSWYQQALGQGPQFIFQYYEEEERQRGNFPDRFSGHQFPNYSSELNVNALLLGDSALYLCASIPWGYRGPGEQFFGPGTRLTVL.

The chain combines TRBV28 with TRBJ2-7, with D unresolved. V dropped 3 bases and J dropped 5 bases, with 11 bases sitting between them. The CDR3 length is 13 residues. Germline V gene lookup returns CDR1 MDHEN and CDR2 SYDVKM. The chain's CDR3 is CASSFFLRDEQYF. The CDR3 DNA sequence: TGTGCCAGCAGTTTCTTTCTCCGGGACGAGCAGTACTTC.

The genes are TRBV4-1 and TRBJ1-2; D might be TRBD1 (5 bases). Trimming took off 0 bases at V and 2 bases at J, with 16 bases between the two ends. CDR1 is MGHRA, CDR2 YSYEKL, per germline. This CDR3 is built from 17 residues. DNA of the CDR3: TGCGCCAGCAGCCAAGAAGGCTCAGGGAGATTGAACTATGGCTACACCTTC. Translation: CASSQEGSGRLNYGYTF.

The chain is built from TRBV27 and TRBJ1-1; 9 bases are shared with TRBD1. Unmatched junction bases numbered 3, after V lost 0 bases and J lost 4 bases. Germline V gives CDR1 MNHEY, CDR2 SMNVEV (reference sequence). The CDR3 contains 15 residues. DNA of the CDR3: TGTGCCAGCAGTTTATCTTACAGGGGGCCCACTGAAGCTTTCTTT. Encoded protein: CASSLSYRGPTEAFF.